This T cell receptor beta chain came from a study of early T cells in non-severe SARS-CoV-2 infection. Study conclusions and caveats: Lookups in VDJdb leaned toward anti-spike CD8 responses and missed private and CD4 specificities.

Concerning this clonotype: Antigen unknown.

MiXCR, run by TCRdb on the 5' RACE reads, gives a single entry per CDR3 protein. The sample yields fewer than 85,000 distinct CDR3 sequences, about 12% seen once. There are 13 residues in the CDR3. The germline CDR1 and CDR2 sequences are SQVTM and ANQGSEA. The V gene lost 7 bases and the J gene lost 0 bases, with 12 bases spanning the gap. The source of this sequence is an adult who was a healthcare worker with PCR-confirmed SARS-CoV-2 infection or an uninfected control (not recorded which). The chain joins TRBV29-1 to TRBJ1-2; perhaps TRBD1 as D (5 bases). Sequencing was carried out using whole blood. This chain's CDR3 is CSARTDTNYGYTF. The CDR3 DNA sequence: TGCAGCGCCCGGACGGACACTAACTATGGCTACACCTTC.